The 15 T cell receptor beta chains presented below share a single source sample, sequenced in a study of cytomegalovirus exposure and HLA in healthy donors (dated by TCRdb to 2015 to 2018). Library preparation employed the immunoSEQ multiplex PCR assay. A mixture of 60 forward primers for TCR Vbeta segments and 13 reverse primers for TCR Jbeta segments was used in the multiplex PCR. Imported from immuneACCESS, the table was reduced by TCRdb to in-frame sequences with V and J called. These copies leave out some clones; in studies compared against another copy, an unresolved V gene accounts for under half, and the cause of the remainder is not known. This sample's table contains tens of thousands of clones. The ten largest clones represent 2% to 2.5% of the sample. The sample consisted of PBMCs. These receptors were collected from a female donor in good health and CMV-seronegative.

The chain recombines TRBV7-9 with TRBJ1-1; D is perhaps TRBD1 (6 bases). Looked up from germline, CDR1 is SEHNR and CDR2 is FQNEAQ (reference sequence). Trimming took 1 base from V and 0 from J, leaving 12 bases between them. The CDR3 contains 16 residues. Here the CDR3 reads CASSLGPGTLNTEAFF. The DNA of the CDR3 is TGTGCCAGCAGCTTAGGACCCGGGACATTGAACACTGAAGCTTTCTTT.

The genes are TRBV29-1 and TRBJ1-4, with TRBD1 matching over 7 bases. V lost 4 bases, J lost 7 bases, and 6 bases stayed unmatched. The germline gives CDR1 SQVTM, CDR2 ANQGSEA. This CDR3 contains 13 residues. The chain's CDR3 is CSVARGQGEKLFF. In DNA form, the CDR3 reads TGCAGCGTTGCTAGGGGGCAGGGTGAAAAACTGTTTTTT.

The chain uses TRBV30 and TRBJ2-5, with 11 bases matching TRBD2. V trimming: 5 bases; J trimming: 5 bases; junction bases outside the gene matches: 13. Germline V lookup: CDR1 GTSNPN, CDR2 SVGIG (reference sequence). CDR3 length: 16 residues. CDR3 DNA sequence: TGTGCCTGGGGGACGGGGACTAGCGGCCTAGGGGAGACCCAGTACTTC. Its protein is CAWGTGTSGLGETQYF.

J is TRBJ2-7 and V is TRBV5-1; 8 positions match TRBD2. Germline V CDR1 and CDR2: SGHRS, YFSETQ. V gave up 5 bases and J gave up 0 bases; unmatched junction bases: 7. There are 15 residues in the CDR3. DNA for the CDR3: TGCGCCAGCAGGCTCCAACTAGCGGACTCCTACGAGCAGTACTTC. Translated: CASRLQLADSYEQYF.

V and J are TRBV6-1 and TRBJ2-7; 8 bases align to TRBD2. J was trimmed by 2 bases and V by 7 bases; bases with no gene match: 7. The CDR3 contains 14 residues. Germline-derived CDR1 and CDR2 are MNHNS and SASEGT. The CDR3 DNA reads as TGTGCCAGCACGGGAGGGTGGGGGGCCTACGAGCAGTACTTC. Residues: CASTGGWGAYEQYF.

CDR3 DNA: TGTGCCATCAGTCGGCGGGGACAGGGGAGGAGGACAGATACGCAGTATTTT. This translates into CAISRRGQGRRTDTQYF. This chain links TRBV10-3 with TRBJ2-3; 10 bases match TRBD1. The J segment lost 3 bases and the V segment lost 5 bases, leaving 11 bases of the junction unmatched. This CDR3 is built from 17 residues. CDR1 is ENHRY, CDR2 SYGVKD, per germline.

The chain couples TRBV19 to TRBJ1-5; D is uncertain. The CDR3 sequence is 13 residues long. Trimming took 5 bases from V and 9 from J, leaving 14 bases between them. The germline CDR1 and CDR2 sequences are LNHDA and SQIVND (reference sequence). The CDR3 region is CASSSEDSRPQHF. The CDR3 DNA reads TGTGCCAGTAGTTCCGAGGACTCCAGGCCCCAGCATTTT.

The chain is built from TRBV6-7 and TRBJ2-7; D is ambiguous. TRBV6-7 is filed as an ORF, its function uncertain. Trimming shortened V by 2 bases and J by 3 bases, and 8 bases separated the two germline ends. The CDR3 spans 13 residues. The CDR3 nucleotides read TGTGCCAGCAGTTACCTGGGCTGCTACGAGCAGTACTTC. Translation: CASSYLGCYEQYF.

The V and J genes are TRBV18 and TRBJ1-2; the match to TRBD1 covers 10 bases. V lost 3 bases and J lost 3; bases outside the gene matches: 4. There are 15 residues in the CDR3. In germline, CDR1 is KGHSH, CDR2 LQKENI. The CDR3 coding sequence is TGTGCCAGCTCACCCGGGACAGGGGCAGACTATGGCTACACCTTC. It is translated as CASSPGTGADYGYTF.

The chain is built from TRBV30 and TRBJ2-2; weak D call: TRBD1 (6 bases). The V and J ends lost 2 bases and 3 bases respectively, with 10 bases between them. Germline V CDR1 and CDR2: GTSNPN, SVGIG (reference sequence). The CDR3 consists of 14 residues. The CDR3 reads CAWSSGVDTGELFF. In nucleotides, the CDR3 is TGTGCCTGGAGTTCAGGGGTGGACACCGGGGAGCTGTTTTTT.

V is TRBV19 and J is TRBJ2-7; 7 nucleotides match TRBD2. The CDR3 runs 14 residues. Germline V gene lookup returns CDR1 LNHDA and CDR2 SQIVND (reference sequence). V shed 5 bases and J 0 bases; nucleotides not matched to a gene: 4. Here the CDR3 DNA reads TGTGCCAGTAGTCTGTGGGGGGGCTCCTACGAGCAGTACTTC. The encoded protein is CASSLWGGSYEQYF.

The J gene is TRBJ1-2, the V gene TRBV2; D unresolved. Trimming cost V 7 bases and J 3 bases, with 15 bases left between them. The CDR3 has 14 residues. Germline assignment: CDR1 SNHLY and CDR2 FYNNEI. As DNA, the CDR3 is TGTGCCAGCACTGTAGTGGCAGACTACTATGGCTACACCTTC. Protein product: CASTVVADYYGYTF.

The chain links TRBV2 to TRBJ2-7; no firm D call. V lost 4 bases, J lost 2 bases, and 12 bases lay in between. The CDR3 covers 14 residues. In germline, CDR1 is SNHLY, CDR2 FYNNEI. Here the CDR3 reads CASSGPSSAYEQYF. The CDR3 DNA reads TGTGCCAGCAGTGGTCCTTCAAGCGCCTACGAGCAGTACTTC.

This sequence joins TRBV19 and TRBJ2-1; TRBD2 agrees at 9 bases. Losses at the gene ends were 5 bases for V and 1 base for J; bases not matched to a gene: 18. Germline-derived CDR1 and CDR2 are LNHDA and SQIVND (reference sequence). The CDR3 contains 20 residues. The CDR3 region is CASSPRSSGGPGESYNEQFF. The CDR3 nucleotides are TGTGCCAGTAGTCCGAGGAGTAGCGGGGGCCCCGGAGAGTCCTACAATGAGCAGTTCTTC.

The V and J genes are TRBV19 and TRBJ1-1; weak D call: TRBD1 (5 bases). Germline V lookup: CDR1 LNHDA, CDR2 SQIVND (reference sequence). The CDR3 has 14 residues. Trimming pared 7 bases from V and 5 bases from J, leaving 17 bases between. The CDR3 bases are TGTGCCAGTATCCCCCAGGGATTGCCGACTGAAGCTTTCTTT. Its protein is CASIPQGLPTEAFF.